The 5 T cell receptor beta chains presented below share a single source sample, sequenced in a study of beta chain features in type 1 diabetes. Findings and limits, study-wide: In every one of the four CD4+ subsets, TCRB CDR3s were moderately but significantly shorter in Type 1 diabetes patients.

The antigens of these receptors remain unknown. What was sequenced were expressed TCRB transcripts, since all of the isolated RNA had been reverse transcribed. The protocol was immunoSEQ multiplex PCR, while the TCRdb copy is restricted to in-frame clones and leaves out a portion. Among roughly 400,000 clones listed, roughly a tenth were seen once. The material sequenced was central memory CD4+ T cells from blood. The receptor source for this set is a man younger than 45 with type 1 diabetes.

This clone turned up a few times. The V call is TRBV5-6, the J call TRBJ2-5; 10 bases map to TRBD1. Trimming removed 5 bases from V and 1 base from J; junction bases left unmatched: 2. CDR3 size: 14 residues. The germline V gene has CDR1 SGHDT and CDR2 YYEEEE. The CDR3 nucleotides are TGTGCCAGCAGGCGGACAGGGGGCCAAGAGACCCAGTACTTC. Protein product: CASRRTGGQETQYF.

The chain is built from TRBV11-2 and TRBJ2-1, with D possibly TRBD2 on 5 matching bases. With 0 bases removed from V and 12 bases from J, the gap between germline ends came to 9 bases. CDR1 is SGHAT and CDR2 is FQNNGV in the germline V gene. This CDR3 comprises 12 residues. CDR3 in DNA: TGTGCCAGCAGCTTAGATGCGGGTCCGCAGTTCTTC. Protein product: CASSLDAGPQFF.

The V gene is TRBV5-1, the J gene TRBJ2-1; TRBD2 matches 8 bases. The CDR3 is 16 residues long. Germline CDR1 SGHRS, CDR2 YFSETQ. The junction had 15 bases not matched to a gene; V was cut back by 7 bases and J by 6 bases. As DNA, the CDR3 is TGCGCCAGCGGCCGCGAACCCGGGAGGGCCGTCAATGAGCAGTTCTTC. Amino acid sequence: CASGREPGRAVNEQFF.

The rearrangement joins TRBV2 to TRBJ2-5; 11 bases line up with TRBD2. V lost 6 bases and J lost 4; bases outside the gene matches: 4. This CDR3 region has 14 residues. The germline V gene encodes CDR1 SNHLY and CDR2 FYNNEI. DNA of the CDR3: TGTGCCAGCAGGAAGACTAGCGGGATAGAGACCCAGTACTTC. Its translation: CASRKTSGIETQYF.

This clone was counted only a few times. The rearrangement joins TRBV28 to TRBJ2-1; D unresolved. With 10 bases removed from V and 0 bases from J, the gap between germline ends came to 13 bases. Germline V gene sequence: CDR1 MDHEN, CDR2 SYDVKM. The CDR3 runs 14 residues. Here the CDR3 reads CAIQPASSYNEQFF. The CDR3 region has the DNA TGTGCCATACAACCTGCGAGCTCCTACAATGAGCAGTTCTTC.